Listed here are 10 T cell receptor beta chains from one sample, sequenced in a study of blood T cell repertoires in COVID-19. Profiling relied on immunoSEQ multiplex PCR, and the TCRdb table lists in-frame clones only, not all of them. The sample has about half a million clones; around 85% are singletons. Sequencing used peripheral blood. The source of these receptors is a human donor in a cohort sampled during active COVID-19.

This chain connects TRBV5-6 to TRBJ1-4, with no clear D. Trimming took 0 bases from V and 3 from J, leaving 9 bases between them. From germline, CDR1 is SGHDT and CDR2 YYEEEE. CDR3 length: 15 amino acids. The CDR3 DNA follows: TGTGCCAGCAGCTTGGGGAGAGGCGCTAATGAAAAACTGTTTTTT. Its translation is CASSLGRGANEKLFF.

The chain joins TRBV7-9 to TRBJ2-5; no clear D gene. Germline CDR1 SEHNR, CDR2 FQNEAQ (reference sequence). Between the trimmed V and J ends, which lost 3 bases and 5 bases, there was a span of 7 bases. The CDR3 spans 12 residues. The CDR3 region is CASSLVRETQYF. Written as DNA, the CDR3 is TGTGCCAGCAGCTTGGTACGGGAGACCCAGTACTTC. The full variable domain, completed using reference TRBV7-9 and TRBJ2-5, is DTGVSQNPRHKITKRGQNVTFRCDPISEHNRLYWYRQTLGQGPEFLTYFQNEAQLEKSRLLSDRFSAERPKGSFSTLEIQRTEQGDSAMYLCASSLVRETQYFGPGTRLLVL.

The chain combines TRBV5-8 with TRBJ1-1; D remains ambiguous. V gave up 0 bases and J gave up 5 bases, with 14 bases separating them. The CDR3 extends over 15 amino acids. Per germline, CDR1 SGHTS and CDR2 YDEGEE. CDR3 sequence: CASSLGYSMRTEAFF. CDR3 nucleotide sequence: TGTGCCAGCAGCTTGGGGTACTCGATGAGGACTGAAGCTTTCTTT.

CDR3 protein: CASSLWTGNGYTF. CDR3 DNA sequence: TGTGCCAGCAGTCTCTGGACAGGGAATGGCTACACCTTC. The chain links TRBV6-2 or TRBV6-3 to TRBJ1-2; TRBD1 agrees at 8 bases. The germline V gene encodes CDR1 MNHEY and CDR2 SVGEGT. Unmatched junction bases numbered 5, after V lost 5 bases and J lost 6 bases. CDR3 length equals 13 residues.

This clone was detected once. The chain couples TRBV19 to TRBJ1-1, with no clear D. The CDR3 sequence is 16 residues long. V was cut by 5 bases and J by 1 base, with 17 bases left in between. Germline CDR1 and CDR2: LNHDA and SQIVND (reference sequence). CDR3 in amino acids: CASSSPKKTPNTEAFF. DNA of the CDR3: TGTGCCAGTAGTTCGCCCAAGAAAACACCGAACACTGAAGCTTTCTTT.

This rearrangement joins TRBV27 to TRBJ1-6; D unclear. This CDR3 is built from 13 residues. The V gene's germline CDR1 is MNHEY and CDR2 SMNVEV (reference sequence). Trimming took off 6 bases at V and 4 bases at J, with 7 bases between the two ends. The CDR3 is CASSTQYNSPLHF. In nucleotides, the CDR3 is TGTGCCAGCAGCACACAGTATAATTCACCCCTCCACTTT.

In the case of this clone: One end of the junction does not line up with germline, which may come from a read error. The gene calls are TRBV2 and TRBJ2-7; 9 bases are a match to TRBD2. The germline V gene encodes CDR1 SNHLY and CDR2 FYNNEI. This CDR3 region has 16 residues. CDR3 amino acids: CASSPSRAGGSHEQYF. The CDR3 DNA reads TGTGCCAGCAGTCCCTCTAGAGCGGGAGGCTCCCACGAGCAGTACTTC.

V usage is TRBV20-1 and J usage is TRBJ1-5; D might be TRBD1 (5 bases). This CDR3 contains 14 residues. In germline, CDR1 is DFQATT, CDR2 SNEGSKA (reference sequence). Trimming took 3 bases from V and 7 from J, leaving 16 bases between them. The CDR3 sequence: CSASLGREEQPQHF. CDR3 coding DNA: TGCAGTGCTAGTCTCGGCAGGGAGGAACAGCCCCAGCATTTT.

CDR3 nucleotide sequence: TGTGCCACCAGCAGAGATAATCGGGGTCCCAGCTCCTACGAGCAGTACTTC. This gives the protein CATSRDNRGPSSYEQYF. This sequence joins TRBV15 and TRBJ2-7; possible D gene TRBD2, 5 bases. The CDR3 totals 17 residues. V was trimmed by 0 bases and J by 0 bases, leaving 15 bases between them. Per germline, CDR1 LNHNV and CDR2 YYDKDF (reference sequence). The variable domain in full, with the rest retrieved from reference TRBV15 and TRBJ2-7, is DAMVIQNPRYQVTQFGKPVTLSCSQTLNHNVMYWYQQKSSQAPKLLFHYYDKDFNNEADTPDNFQSRRPNTSFCFLDIRSPGLGDTAMYLCATSRDNRGPSSYEQYFGPGTRLTVT.

V is TRBV5-6 and J is TRBJ2-2; no firm D call. The length of the CDR3 is 15 residues. Germline V CDR1 and CDR2: SGHDT, YYEEEE. V was pared by 0 bases and J by 0 bases, with 6 bases between. The DNA for the CDR3 is TGTGCCAGCAGCTTGGTACAAGCGAACACCGGGGAGCTGTTTTTT. Residues: CASSLVQANTGELFF.